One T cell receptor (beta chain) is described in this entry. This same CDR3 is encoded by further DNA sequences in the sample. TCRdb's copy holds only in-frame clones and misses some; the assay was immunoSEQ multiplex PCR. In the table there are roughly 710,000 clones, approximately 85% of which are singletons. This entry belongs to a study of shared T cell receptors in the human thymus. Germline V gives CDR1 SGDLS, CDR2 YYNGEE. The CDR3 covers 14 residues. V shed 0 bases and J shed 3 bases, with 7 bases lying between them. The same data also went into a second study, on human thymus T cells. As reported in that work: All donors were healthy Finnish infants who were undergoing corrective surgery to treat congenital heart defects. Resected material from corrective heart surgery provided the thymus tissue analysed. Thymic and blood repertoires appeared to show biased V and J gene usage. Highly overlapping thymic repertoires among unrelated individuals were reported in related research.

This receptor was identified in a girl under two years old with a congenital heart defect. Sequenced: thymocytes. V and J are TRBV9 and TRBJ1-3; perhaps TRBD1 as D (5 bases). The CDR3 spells CASSVGQGGNTIYF. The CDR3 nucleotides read TGTGCCAGCAGCGTAGGGCAGGGTGGAAACACCATATATTTT.